The clone carrying this T cell receptor beta chain was recorded at least ten times. Antigen unknown. TCR beta CDR3 region amplification was performed from RNA transcripts. An initial round of RT-PCR targeting the TCR CDR3 relied on the HTBI primer set. TCRdb processed the multiplex PCR reads anew with MiXCR; each CDR3 protein has one entry. The sample lists roughly 570,000 distinct CDR3 sequences; just over 45% were seen once. CDR1 is MGHRA and CDR2 is YSYEKL in the germline V gene. Trimming stripped 1 base from V and 3 bases from J, with 10 bases between. CDR3 length: 14 amino acids. The data derive from a study of T cells in Graves' hyperthyroidism and ophthalmopathy. Uncontrolled infections, other autoimmune diseases, pregnancy or lactation led to exclusion of patients. Used for diagnoses were clinical symptoms, serum thyroxine and TRAb, thyroid ultrasound and orbital computed tomography. Regarding the study as a whole: Model-based prediction identified ophthalmopathy a median about 6.8 months prior to its onset. Within blood appeared most thyroid clonotypes that had expanded above 0.001.

The chain carries TRBV4-1 and TRBJ2-7; a weak D match, TRBD1 (5 bases). This clonotype originated in an adult woman with Graves' disease, either hyperthyroidism or ophthalmopathy (not recorded which). The sample taken for sequencing was peripheral blood or thyroid tissue (not recorded which). CDR3 DNA sequence: TGCGCCAGCAGCCAAGGACAGACACACTACGAGCAGTACTTC. It yields the protein CASSQGQTHYEQYF.